Following are 9 T cell receptor beta chains from one sample sequenced in a study of blood T cell repertoires in COVID-19. TCRdb keeps only in-frame clones here, not all; method: immunoSEQ multiplex PCR. This sample has just over 150,000 clones, with around 89% found just once. Sequencing was done on a sample of peripheral blood. The receptor set was obtained from a woman aged 40 to 50 with acute or convalescent COVID-19.

The V gene is TRBV29-1, the J gene TRBJ1-1; a possible D gene is TRBD1 (6 bases). CDR1 SQVTM and CDR2 ANQGSEA come from the germline V gene. V lost 5 bases, J lost 1 base, and 17 bases lay in between. The CDR3 covers 15 residues. CDR3 amino acids: CSVTLTGLPNTEAFF. CDR3 sequence (DNA): TGCAGCGTTACCCTGACAGGCCTCCCGAACACTGAAGCTTTCTTT.

This rearrangement joins TRBV7-3 to TRBJ2-1; possible D gene TRBD2, 5 bases. Trimming removed 5 bases from V and 10 bases from J, with 15 bases in between. This CDR3 region has 13 residues. Germline CDR1 SGHTA, CDR2 FQGTGA. The CDR3 coding sequence is TGTGCCAGCAGCCCCAAGACCCCGGGGGAGCAGTTCTTC. This encodes CASSPKTPGEQFF.

This clone was found once. The rearrangement joins TRBV2 to TRBJ1-6, with TRBD1 identical over 9 bases. Germline V gene sequence: CDR1 SNHLY, CDR2 FYNNEI. The CDR3 totals 12 residues. V trimming: 6 bases; J trimming: 10 bases; junction bases outside the gene matches: 1. CDR3 nucleotide sequence: TGTGCCAGCAGGGGGACAGGGTCACCCCTCCACTTT. It translates to CASRGTGSPLHF.

The gene calls are TRBV5-1 and TRBJ1-2, with D perhaps matching TRBD1 (5 bases). Germline V gives CDR1 SGHRS, CDR2 YFSETQ. The CDR3 is made up of 15 amino acids. With 2 bases removed from V and 8 bases from J, the gap between germline ends came to 19 bases. The CDR3 region is CASSFLRGAGEGYTF. CDR3 DNA: TGCGCCAGCAGCTTTTTAAGGGGCGCGGGAGAAGGCTACACCTTC. The full variable domain, its missing parts supplied by reference TRBV5-1 and TRBJ1-2, is KAGVTQTPRYLIKTRGQQVTLSCSPISGHRSVSWYQQTPGQGLQFLFEYFSETQRNKGNFPGRFSGRQFSNSRSEMNVSTLELGDSALYLCASSFLRGAGEGYTFGSGTRLTVV.

The genes are TRBV7-3 and TRBJ2-2; TRBD1 aligns across 7 bases. The CDR3 is 14 residues long. Unmatched junction bases numbered 4, after V lost 3 bases and J lost 6 bases. In germline, CDR1 is SGHTA, CDR2 FQGTGA. This chain's CDR3 is CASSFGQVAGELFF. The DNA of the CDR3 is TGTGCCAGCAGCTTCGGACAGGTTGCCGGGGAGCTGTTTTTT.

The rearrangement links TRBV7-6 to TRBJ1-2; 7 bases are shared with TRBD1. V trimming: 1 base; J trimming: 5 bases; junction bases outside the gene matches: 10. This CDR3 region has 16 residues. The germline V gene has CDR1 SGHVS and CDR2 FNYEAQ. CDR3 sequence (DNA): TGTGCCAGCAGCTTAGGTGTTGGACAGGCTAGTTATGGCTACACCTTC. This encodes CASSLGVGQASYGYTF.

This clone was seen once. The rearrangement joins TRBV5-5 to TRBJ1-2; possible D gene TRBD1, 6 bases. V lost 2 bases and J lost 3, with 11 bases in between. The CDR3 contains 14 residues. The germline V gene has CDR1 SGHKS and CDR2 YYEKEE (reference sequence). CDR3 bases: TGTGCCAGCAGCTTTACACAGGGCGACTATGGCTACACCTTC. This sequence encodes CASSFTQGDYGYTF.

This clone was observed a single time. The chain recombines TRBV19 with TRBJ1-5; D is uncertain. Germline CDR1 is LNHDA and CDR2 is SQIVND (reference sequence). This CDR3 is built from 14 residues. Trimming took 9 bases from V and 9 from J, leaving 21 bases between them. The CDR3 nucleotides read TGTGCCAGCAGCCCGACACGCGGGGATTGGCCCCAGCATTTT. Its translation is CASSPTRGDWPQHF.

The rearrangement uses TRBV11-2 and TRBJ2-3; 7 bases fit TRBD2. After removal of 5 bases from V and 6 bases from J, the junction contained 8 bases not matched to a gene. This CDR3 has 14 residues. CDR1 is SGHAT, CDR2 FQNNGV, per germline. CDR3: CASSPRTSLDTQYF. CDR3 sequence (DNA): TGTGCCAGCAGCCCTCGGACTAGTCTGGATACGCAGTATTTT.